These T cell receptor beta chains were read from a single sample in a study of post-analysis software for immune sequencing data. TCRdb re-derived calls from the PCR reads in MiXCR, one entry per CDR3 protein. The table has hundreds of thousands of distinct CDR3 sequences, 25% to 30% seen once. The specimen sequenced was blood. Source of these receptors: a girl aged 10 to 17 with multiple sclerosis. Each CDR3 is given with its conserved first and last residue. A D gene is named only where the DNA matches it firmly. Only some rows state a clone size, as once, few, many or a class for expanded clones.

.	TRBJ2-7	TRBV11-2	.	TGTGCCAGCAGCTCGACAGACTGCGAGCAGTACTTC	CASSSTDCEQYF
TRBD2	TRBJ2-5	TRBV7-9	many	TGTGCCAGCAGCTCCAGACGGTTAGCGGGAGGCCCAGGGACCCAGTACTTC	CASSSRRLAGGPGTQYF
.	TRBJ2-3	TRBV18	few	TGTGCCAGCTCACCCCCCGACGGGGCTGTGACAGATACGCAGTATTTT	CASSPPDGAVTDTQYF
TRBD2	TRBJ2-7	TRBV5-1	.	TGCGCCAGCAGCTCCCGGCTAGCGGACTACGAGCAGTACTTC	CASSSRLADYEQYF
TRBD1	TRBJ2-7	TRBV7-2	.	TGTGCCAGCAGCGTGACAGGGGTCCGCGAGCAGTACTTC	CASSVTGVREQYF
.	TRBJ2-1	TRBV20-1	.	TGCAGTGCTAGAGGACCCGCTAGTCCGAATGAGCAGTTCTTC	CSARGPASPNEQFF
.	TRBJ1-1	TRBV6-2/TRBV6-3	few	TGTGCCAGCAGTTACCGAGACCGGAGGGGCCCTGAAGCTTTCTTT	CASSYRDRRGPEAFF
TRBD1	TRBJ1-2	TRBV15	few	TGTGCCACCAGCAGAGGCGGGACAGGGGCGCCGAACTATGGCTACACCTTC	CATSRGGTGAPNYGYTF
.	TRBJ2-5	TRBV20-1	many	TGCAGTGCTACGAGGACAGCCCAAGAGACCCAGTACTTC	CSATRTAQETQYF
.	TRBJ2-3	TRBV7-2	.	TGTGCCAGCAGCTTAGATGCAGGAGGGGCCCCAGATACGCAGTATTTT	CASSLDAGGAPDTQYF
.	TRBJ2-2	TRBV10-3	few	TGTGCCATCAGCGCTAGCGTGGGGACCGGGGAGCTGTTTTTT	CAISASVGTGELFF
.	TRBJ2-3	TRBV29-1	many	TGCAGCCTGAGGGGCCATAACACAGATACGCAGTATTTT	CSLRGHNTDTQYF
.	TRBJ1-5	TRBV25-1	.	TGTGCCAGCAGCTATGGTTCGTTCCAGCATTTT	CASSYGSFQHF
TRBD2	TRBJ2-5	TRBV7-9	.	TGTGCCAGCACCCTCGGGGGTAGCGGGGTTGGAGAGACCCAGTACTTC	CASTLGGSGVGETQYF
.	TRBJ2-3	TRBV25-1	.	TGTGCCAGCAGTGAATTGTGGGGGACCGCGCGGGATACGCAGTATTTT	CASSELWGTARDTQYF
.	TRBJ2-1	TRBV4-1	.	TGCGCCAGCAGCCAACCCCAATACAATGAGCAGTTCTTC	CASSQPQYNEQFF
.	TRBJ2-1	TRBV28	.	TGTGCCAGCAGATCCGGACTGCTGCCCTCCAATGAGCAGTTCTTC	CASRSGLLPSNEQFF
TRBD1	TRBJ2-1	TRBV4-1	many	TGCGCCAGCAGCCACCCCGGGACAGCTGACAGGAATGAGCAGTTCTTC	CASSHPGTADRNEQFF
TRBD2	TRBJ2-5	TRBV27	few	TGTGCCAGCAGTCCCCAGCGGGGGTGGACCCAGTACTTC	CASSPQRGWTQYF
TRBD2	TRBJ2-1	TRBV20-1	.	TGCAGTGCTAGTAGCGGGAGAAGCTACGAGCAGTTCTTC	CSASSGRSYEQFF
TRBD2	TRBJ2-1	TRBV5-1	few	TGCGCCAGCAGCCGGACTAGCGGGGGTCGCGAGCAGTTCTTC	CASSRTSGGREQFF
.	TRBJ2-7	TRBV29-1	many	TGCAGCGTTGAATCCCGACCCGGGGCGGGGGAGCAGTACTTC	CSVESRPGAGEQYF
.	TRBJ1-1	TRBV2	.	TGTGCCAGCAGTGAAGCGATAGTGGGATACACTGAAGCTTTCTTT	CASSEAIVGYTEAFF
.	TRBJ1-5	TRBV28	.	TGTGCCAGCAACCCGCCAGGTTATAGCAATCAGCCCCAGCATTTT	CASNPPGYSNQPQHF
.	TRBJ1-6	TRBV7-9	.	TGTGCCAGCAGCCGCCACCACCTGGGGACTGATTCACCCCTCCACTTT	CASSRHHLGTDSPLHF
.	TRBJ1-6	TRBV7-9	few	TGTGCCAGCAGCTTGGGACCCCAATTAGAATCACCCCTCCACTTT	CASSLGPQLESPLHF
.	TRBJ1-6	TRBV4-3	few	TGCGCCAGCAGCCAAGATACCCTAACACCCCTCCACTTT	CASSQDTLTPLHF
.	TRBJ1-1	TRBV29-1	.	TGCAGCGGAAGCCGATTGGGGGGCACGGTGAACACTGAAGCTTTCTTT	CSGSRLGGTVNTEAFF
TRBD2	TRBJ2-3	TRBV14	.	TGTGTCAGCAGCCACGGACTAGCGGCCACAGATACGCAGTATTTT	CVSSHGLAATDTQYF
.	TRBJ2-7	TRBV25-1	few	TGTGCCAGCAGTGAACCGCCCACCTACGAGCAGTACTTC	CASSEPPTYEQYF
.	TRBJ1-2	TRBV19	.	TGTGCCAGTGGCCGAACAAAATCAGATAACTATGGCTACACCTTC	CASGRTKSDNYGYTF
.	TRBJ2-3	TRBV12-3/TRBV12-4	few	TGTGCCAGCACCCCGTATGGTTACGCTAGCACAGATACGCAGTATTTT	CASTPYGYASTDTQYF
.	TRBJ1-4	TRBV5-6	.	TGTGCCAGCAGCTTGGCTGGCTATGGGGATGAAAAACTGTTTTTT	CASSLAGYGDEKLFF
.	TRBJ2-4	TRBV10-1	many	TGCGCCAGCAGCACAGGGATCAAAAACATTCAGTACTTC	CASSTGIKNIQYF
.	TRBJ1-2	TRBV29-1	.	TGCAGCGGGGGGGAGGGGAAGCATGGCTACACCTTC	CSGGEGKHGYTF
TRBD2	TRBJ2-3	TRBV5-1	.	TGCGCCAGCAGCTGGGGAGGGATTTCCACAGATACGCAGTATTTT	CASSWGGISTDTQYF
.	TRBJ2-5	TRBV20-1	.	TGCAGTGCGAACCAGGGAGTCCACAATGAGCAGTACTTC	CSANQGVHNEQYF
TRBD1	TRBJ1-1	TRBV29-1	.	TGCAGCGTTGCCGGGACAGGGGGCCCTGAAGCTTTCTTT	CSVAGTGGPEAFF
.	TRBJ1-2	TRBV9	.	TGTGCCAGCAGCGAGGCCCCGACCGCGGAGTGGGGCTACACCTTC	CASSEAPTAEWGYTF
TRBD1	TRBJ1-1	TRBV20-1	.	TGCAGTGCTAGAGATGTTGGGACAGTCAGCATGAACACTGAAGCTTTCTTT	CSARDVGTVSMNTEAFF
.	TRBJ2-1	TRBV9	many	TGTGCCAGCAGCGTAGCCGTGTCGGGTGAGCAGTTCTTC	CASSVAVSGEQFF
TRBD1	TRBJ1-6	TRBV7-2	few	TGTGCCAGCAGCTCAGAGGGACAGGGGAGGGTTAATTCACCCCTCCACTTT	CASSSEGQGRVNSPLHF
.	TRBJ2-1	TRBV5-1	.	TGCGCCAGCAGCTTGGGAGGGGTTACCTACAATGAGCAGTTCTTC	CASSLGGVTYNEQFF
TRBD1	TRBJ2-3	TRBV29-1	few	TGCAGCTGCCATGGACAGGGACAAGTTCAGTATTTT	CSCHGQGQVQYF
.	TRBJ2-1	TRBV6-2/TRBV6-3	.	TGTGCCAGCAGCCGTTTGGCGAGGATTCCCTACAATGAGCAGTTCTTC	CASSRLARIPYNEQFF